The subject of this entry is one T cell receptor beta chain. The data are from a study of tumor-infiltrating lymphocytes in primary liver carcinoma. Total RNA (approximately 450 ng) served as template for TCR beta cDNA synthesis primed by a constant-region primer. Amplification in three nested multiplex PCR rounds with slightly modified ARM-PCR gave rise to TCR beta libraries. TCRdb re-called the multiplex PCR reads with MiXCR, one entry per CDR3 protein. The sample includes fewer than 350,000 distinct CDR3 sequences, less than 75% of them seen just once. Unsorted whole blood supplied the blood RNA, and germline DNA was isolated too. Prior to the surgical procedure, about 4 milliliters of peripheral blood were collected. The sequence derives from a man in his forties or fifties with primary liver carcinoma and hepatitis B virus infection. The sample consisted of peripheral blood.

CDR3 bases: TGTGCCAGCAGCTTAAGGACGGCAGTTGAAGCGGAGACCCAGTACTTC. Protein sequence: CASSLRTAVEAETQYF. This rearrangement joins TRBV7-9 to TRBJ2-5; D unresolved. The CDR3 is 16 residues long. The ends were cut back, 2 bases at V and 5 bases at J, with 18 bases in the middle. Germline V gives CDR1 SEHNR, CDR2 FQNEAQ (reference sequence).